One and the same sample provided the 8 T cell receptor beta chains below, sequenced in a study of regulatory T cells in long-lasting Graves disease. The time point was: newly diagnosed GD, antithyroid drugs for less than 3 months. There was RNA extracted from PBMCs, and the TCR library was made from it. In building TCR beta libraries, iRepertoire HTBI primers were used together with Arm-PCR of CDR3 regions. TCRdb itself ran the multiplex PCR reads through MiXCR, one entry per CDR3 protein. The sample has roughly 400,000 distinct CDR3 sequences; roughly 15% are singletons. These records were also assigned to another study, of T cells in Graves' hyperthyroidism and ophthalmopathy.

The material was peripheral blood mononuclear cells (PBMCs), obtained at new diagnosis, from a patient treated with antithyroid drugs. These receptors were collected from a woman aged 40-49 years with Graves disease.

This clonotype has just a few counts. The genes are TRBV20-1 and TRBJ1-3, with D hard to call. The V end was cut by 3 bases, the J end by 4 bases, with 10 bases between. The CDR3 spans 13 residues. Germline CDR1 reads DFQATT; CDR2 reads SNEGSKA (reference sequence). The CDR3 DNA follows: TGCAGTGCTAGGGGGAGGAACGGAAACACCATATATTTT. This codes for CSARGRNGNTIYF.

This clonotype has ten or more counts. The chain recombines TRBV28 with TRBJ2-3; maybe TRBD2 (5 bases). Per the germline V gene, CDR1 is MDHEN and CDR2 is SYDVKM. The CDR3 covers 15 residues. V shed 7 bases and J shed 0 bases, with 14 bases lying between them. The CDR3 DNA reads as TGTGCCAGCACCGCATGGGCTAGCAGCACAGATACGCAGTATTTT. This translates into CASTAWASSTDTQYF.

This clonotype came up many times. The chain is built from TRBV7-9 and TRBJ2-7; 13 bases are a match to TRBD2. The V gene end was trimmed by 4 bases and the J gene end by 2 bases; junction bases not matched to a gene: 5. CDR1 and CDR2 (germline): SEHNR, FQNEAQ (reference sequence). The CDR3 length is 16 residues. CDR3 DNA: TGTGCCAGCAGCTCCACTAGCGGGAGGGTCACCTACGAGCAGTACTTC. It translates to CASSSTSGRVTYEQYF.

The chain recombines TRBV12-3 or TRBV12-4 with TRBJ2-7, with 10 bases fitting TRBD1. This CDR3 has 15 amino acids. Unmatched junction bases numbered 7, after V lost 3 bases and J lost 5 bases. The CDR3 reads CASSLWGTGENEQYF. Written as DNA, the CDR3 is TGTGCCAGCAGTTTGTGGGGGACAGGGGAAAACGAGCAGTACTTC.

This clonotype was picked up many times. The chain is built from TRBV2 and TRBJ1-5; D is unclear. This CDR3 has 14 residues. CDR1 is SNHLY, CDR2 FYNNEI, per germline. The V end lost 3 bases, the J end lost 5 bases, and 11 bases lay between the germline ends. As DNA, the CDR3 is TGTGCCAGCAGTGATAACATGTGGGATCAGCCCCAGCATTTT. This sequence encodes CASSDNMWDQPQHF.

Concerning this clonotype: A clone one base away is much larger, so this may be a read error. V gene TRBV7-8 combines with J gene TRBJ2-1, with TRBD1 matching over 7 bases. The assigned J gene may be wrong: the sequence end matches TRBJ2-5 better. This CDR3 is built from 17 residues. Germline lookup yields CDR1 SGHVS and CDR2 FQNEAQ. The CDR3 DNA reads TGTGCCAGCAGCTTAGATCGGTTGGCGACAGGGTGTGAGACCCAGTACTTC. Amino acids: CASSLDRLATGCETQYF.

This clonotype was counted ten times or more. The rearrangement joins TRBV12-3 or TRBV12-4 to TRBJ2-7; D is perhaps TRBD1 (6 bases). CDR3 length equals 12 residues. V shed 4 bases and J shed 4 bases, with 8 bases lying between them. The DNA for the CDR3 is TGTGCCAGCAGTTGGGGGACATACGAGCAGTACTTC. It codes for CASSWGTYEQYF.

This rearrangement joins TRBV2 to TRBJ2-3; 14 positions agree with TRBD2. This CDR3 region has 17 residues. Germline V gene data show CDR1 as SNHLY and CDR2 as FYNNEI. The trim removed 6 bases at V and 5 bases at J, leaving 10 bases unmatched. The CDR3 loop is CASRGTSGSGVGDTQYF. In nucleotides, the CDR3 is TGTGCCAGCAGGGGGACTAGCGGGAGCGGAGTAGGAGATACGCAGTATTTT.